This T cell receptor beta chain originates from a study of blood T cell repertoires in COVID-19. Looking at the study overall: From the United States, Italy and Spain came samples of acute and convalescent COVID-19. Sample material is recorded as cDNA or gDNA derived from T cells, B-cell-depleted T cells, or PBMCs.

Per the study methods: Counts of nucleated cells, estimated from reference gene primer amplification, were obtained. Using immunoSEQ multiplex PCR, the repertoire was profiled, and TCRdb retains in-frame clones only, with some absent. V and J calls and clone size are given by that table; D and trimming were obtained from the DNA. Seen here are about 300,000 clones, about 89% observed once, and the top ten hold 5% to 7%. CDR1 SGHRS and CDR2 YFSETQ come from the germline V gene. V shed 0 bases and J 0 bases; nucleotides not matched to a gene: 8. The CDR3 spans 19 residues. The receptor comes from a man younger than 30 who had recovered from COVID-19. The genes are TRBV5-1 and TRBJ1-4; TRBD1 matches at 10 bases. Material: peripheral blood. The CDR3 sequence is CASSLASGDRGPTNEKLFF. The DNA of the CDR3 is TGCGCCAGCAGCTTGGCCTCGGGTGACAGGGGGCCAACTAATGAAAAACTGTTTTTT.